This TCR beta chain was identified in a study of early T cells in non-severe SARS-CoV-2 infection. On the study more broadly: RNA in bulk from unsorted whole blood was sequenced, and chains were unpaired. Study observations and caveats: Lookups in VDJdb leaned toward anti-spike CD8 responses and missed private and CD4 specificities.

Individually, cDNA molecules had unique molecular identifiers attached to them. One entry per CDR3 protein, called by TCRdb with MiXCR from the 5' RACE reads. Here the sample spans over 25,000 distinct CDR3 sequences, about 5% being singletons. This clonotype has at least ten counts. Its specificity is not known. The CDR3 covers 11 residues. V shed 6 bases and J shed 4 bases, with 10 bases lying between them. Germline values: CDR1 SQVTM, CDR2 ANQGSEA. What was sequenced was whole blood. This TCR was recovered from an adult who was a healthcare worker with PCR-confirmed SARS-CoV-2 infection or an uninfected control (not recorded which). The rearrangement uses TRBV29-1 and TRBJ2-7, with D possibly TRBD2 on 7 matching bases. CDR3 in amino acids: CSVGGQYEQYF. Here the CDR3 DNA reads TGCAGCGTGGGGGGGCAGTACGAGCAGTACTTC.